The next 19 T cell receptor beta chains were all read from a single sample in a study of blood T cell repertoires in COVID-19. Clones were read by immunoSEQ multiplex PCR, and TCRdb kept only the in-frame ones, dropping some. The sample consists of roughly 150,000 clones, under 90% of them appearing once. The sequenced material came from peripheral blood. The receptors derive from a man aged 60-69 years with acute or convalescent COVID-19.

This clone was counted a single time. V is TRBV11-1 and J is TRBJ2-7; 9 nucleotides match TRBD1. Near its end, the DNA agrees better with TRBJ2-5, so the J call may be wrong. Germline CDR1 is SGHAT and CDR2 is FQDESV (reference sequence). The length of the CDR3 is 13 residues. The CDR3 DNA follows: TGTGCCAGCAGTCGGGACAGGGTGGAGACCCAGTACTTC. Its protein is CASSRDRVETQYF.

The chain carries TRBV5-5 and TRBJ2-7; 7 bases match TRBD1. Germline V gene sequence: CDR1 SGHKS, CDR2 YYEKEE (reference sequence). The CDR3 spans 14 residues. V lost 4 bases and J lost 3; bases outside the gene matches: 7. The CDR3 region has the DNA TGTGCCAGCAGCATGGGACAGACCCTCTACGAGCAGTACTTC. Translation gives CASSMGQTLYEQYF.

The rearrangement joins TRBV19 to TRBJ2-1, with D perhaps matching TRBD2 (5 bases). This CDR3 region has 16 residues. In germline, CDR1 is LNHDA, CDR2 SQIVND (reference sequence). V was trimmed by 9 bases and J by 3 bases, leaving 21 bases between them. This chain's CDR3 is CASRRLGSSSYNEQFF. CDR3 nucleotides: TGTGCCAGCCGCCGACTTGGGTCTAGCAGCTACAATGAGCAGTTCTTC.

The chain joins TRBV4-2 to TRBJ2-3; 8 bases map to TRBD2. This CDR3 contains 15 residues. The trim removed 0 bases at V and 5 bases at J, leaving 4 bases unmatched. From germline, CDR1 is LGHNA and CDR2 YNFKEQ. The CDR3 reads CASSQEVSGGDTQYF. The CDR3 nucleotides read TGTGCCAGCAGCCAAGAGGTCAGCGGGGGAGATACGCAGTATTTT.

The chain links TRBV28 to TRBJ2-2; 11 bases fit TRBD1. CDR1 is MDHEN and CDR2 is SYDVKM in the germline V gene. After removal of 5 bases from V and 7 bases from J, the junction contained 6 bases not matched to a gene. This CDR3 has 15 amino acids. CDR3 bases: TGTGCCAGCAGTCGCACCGGGACAGGGGGCGGGGAGCTGTTTTTT. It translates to CASSRTGTGGGELFF.

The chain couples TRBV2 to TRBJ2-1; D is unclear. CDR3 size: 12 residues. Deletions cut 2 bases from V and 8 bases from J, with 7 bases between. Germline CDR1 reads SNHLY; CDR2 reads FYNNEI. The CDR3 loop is CASSENSYEQFF. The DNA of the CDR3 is TGTGCCAGCAGTGAAAATAGCTATGAGCAGTTCTTC.

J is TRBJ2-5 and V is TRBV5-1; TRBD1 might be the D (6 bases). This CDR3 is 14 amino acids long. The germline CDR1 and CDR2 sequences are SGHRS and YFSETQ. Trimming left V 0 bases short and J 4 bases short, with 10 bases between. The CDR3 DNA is TGCGCCAGCAGCTTGGCAGGGGCCCGAGAGACCCAGTACTTC. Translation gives CASSLAGARETQYF.

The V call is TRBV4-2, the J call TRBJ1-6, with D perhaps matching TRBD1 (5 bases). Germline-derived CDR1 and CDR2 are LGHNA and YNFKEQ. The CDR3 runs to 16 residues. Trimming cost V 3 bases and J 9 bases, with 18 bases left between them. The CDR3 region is CASSQNHRTSSSPLHF. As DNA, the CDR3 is TGTGCCAGCAGCCAGAACCACAGGACGTCGAGTTCACCCCTCCACTTT.

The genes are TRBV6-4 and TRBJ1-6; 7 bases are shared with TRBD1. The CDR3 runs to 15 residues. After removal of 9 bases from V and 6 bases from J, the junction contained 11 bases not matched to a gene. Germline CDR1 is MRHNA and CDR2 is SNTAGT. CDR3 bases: TGTGCCAGATATGTCCCGGGACAGACTAATTCACCCCTCCACTTT. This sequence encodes CARYVPGQTNSPLHF.

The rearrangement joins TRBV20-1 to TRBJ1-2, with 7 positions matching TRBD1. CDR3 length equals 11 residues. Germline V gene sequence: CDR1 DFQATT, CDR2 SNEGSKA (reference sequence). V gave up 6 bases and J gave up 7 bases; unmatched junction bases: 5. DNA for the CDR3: TGCAGTGCCTCCGGGACAGTTGGCTACACCTTC. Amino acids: CSASGTVGYTF.

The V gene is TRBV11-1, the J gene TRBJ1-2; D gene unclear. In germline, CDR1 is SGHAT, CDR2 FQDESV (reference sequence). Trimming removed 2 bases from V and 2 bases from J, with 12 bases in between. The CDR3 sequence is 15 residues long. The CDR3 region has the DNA TGTGCCAGCAGCTTAAATCCGGGGAGGAACTATGGCTACACCTTC. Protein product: CASSLNPGRNYGYTF.

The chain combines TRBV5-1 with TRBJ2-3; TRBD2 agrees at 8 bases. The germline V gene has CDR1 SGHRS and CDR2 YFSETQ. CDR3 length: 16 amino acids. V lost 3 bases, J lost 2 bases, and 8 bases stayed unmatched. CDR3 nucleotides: TGCGCCAGCAGCTCCGATAGCGGGGCGCCCACAGATACGCAGTATTTT. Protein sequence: CASSSDSGAPTDTQYF.

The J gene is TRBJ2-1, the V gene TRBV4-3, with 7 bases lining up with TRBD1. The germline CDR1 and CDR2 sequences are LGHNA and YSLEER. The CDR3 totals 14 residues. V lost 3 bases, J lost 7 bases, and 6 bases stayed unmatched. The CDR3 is CASSHRTGDNEQFF. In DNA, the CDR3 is TGCGCCAGCAGCCATCGGACAGGTGATAATGAGCAGTTCTTC.

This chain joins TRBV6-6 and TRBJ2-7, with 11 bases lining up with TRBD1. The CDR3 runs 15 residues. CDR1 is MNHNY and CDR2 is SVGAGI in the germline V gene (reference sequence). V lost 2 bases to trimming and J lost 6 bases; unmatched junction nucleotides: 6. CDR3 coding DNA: TGTGCCAGCAGTTACCCGGACAGGGGGCGGCTCGAGCAGTACTTC. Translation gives CASSYPDRGRLEQYF.

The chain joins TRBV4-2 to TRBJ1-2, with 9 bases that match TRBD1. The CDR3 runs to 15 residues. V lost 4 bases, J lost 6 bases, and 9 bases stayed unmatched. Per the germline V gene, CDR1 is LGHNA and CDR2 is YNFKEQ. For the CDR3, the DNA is TGTGCCAGCAGCCCCCAGGGGGGACAGGGCGATGGCTACACCTTC. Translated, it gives CASSPQGGQGDGYTF.

CDR3 residues: CASSPLGGTDTQYF. CDR3 bases: TGTGCCAGCAGCCCACTCGGGGGGACAGATACGCAGTATTTT. The V gene is TRBV3-1 (or the pseudogene TRBV3-2), the J gene TRBJ2-3; 7 nucleotides agree with TRBD2. CDR3 size: 14 residues. Germline CDR1 and CDR2: LGHDT and YNNKEL (reference sequence). The V segment lost 4 bases and the J segment 3 bases; nucleotides outside the gene matches: 4.

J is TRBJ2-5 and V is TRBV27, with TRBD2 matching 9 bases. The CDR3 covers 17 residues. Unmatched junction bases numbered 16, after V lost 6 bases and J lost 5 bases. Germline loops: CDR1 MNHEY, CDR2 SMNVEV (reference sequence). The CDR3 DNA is TGTGCCAGCAGCGTACGAGGGGCGGGAGGGCCTTTGGAGACCCAGTACTTC. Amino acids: CASSVRGAGGPLETQYF.

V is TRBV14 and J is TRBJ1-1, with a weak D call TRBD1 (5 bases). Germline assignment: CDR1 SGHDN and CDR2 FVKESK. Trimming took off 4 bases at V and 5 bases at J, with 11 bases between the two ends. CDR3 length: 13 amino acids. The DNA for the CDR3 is TGTGCCAGCAGCCGCGGACACCTGACTGAAGCTTTCTTT. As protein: CASSRGHLTEAFF. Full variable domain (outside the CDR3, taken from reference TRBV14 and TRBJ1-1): EAGVTQFPSHSVIEKGQTVTLRCDPISGHDNLYWYRRVMGKEIKFLLHFVKESKQDESGMPNNRFLAERTGGTYSTLKVQPAELEDSGVYFCASSRGHLTEAFFGQGTRLTVV.

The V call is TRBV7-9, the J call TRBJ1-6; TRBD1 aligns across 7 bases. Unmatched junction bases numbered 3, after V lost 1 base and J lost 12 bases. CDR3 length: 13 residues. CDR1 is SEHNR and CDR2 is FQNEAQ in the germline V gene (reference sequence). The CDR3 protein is CASSLGGDRPLHF. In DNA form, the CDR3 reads TGTGCCAGCAGCTTAGGAGGGGACAGACCCCTCCACTTT.